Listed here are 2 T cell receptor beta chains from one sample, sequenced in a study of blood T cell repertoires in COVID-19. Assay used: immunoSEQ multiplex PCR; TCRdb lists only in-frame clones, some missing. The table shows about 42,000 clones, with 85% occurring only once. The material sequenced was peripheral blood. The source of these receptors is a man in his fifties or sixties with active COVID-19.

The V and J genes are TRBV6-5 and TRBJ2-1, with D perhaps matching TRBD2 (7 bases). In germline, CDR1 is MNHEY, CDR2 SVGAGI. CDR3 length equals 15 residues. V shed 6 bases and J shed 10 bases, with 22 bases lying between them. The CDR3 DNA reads TGTGCCAGCAGCGTAGGGAGTGGGGGGGCCACGGAGCAGTTCTTC. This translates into CASSVGSGGATEQFF.

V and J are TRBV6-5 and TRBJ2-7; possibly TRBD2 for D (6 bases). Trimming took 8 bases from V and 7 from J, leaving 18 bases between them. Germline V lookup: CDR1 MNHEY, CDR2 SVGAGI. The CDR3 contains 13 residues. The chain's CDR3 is CASGPDYLREQYF. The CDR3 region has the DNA TGTGCCAGCGGCCCGGACTACCTACGGGAGCAGTACTTC.